The 15 T cell receptor beta chains below were found in one sample sequenced in a study of blood T cells in healthy people across ages. It was with a sample-barcoded 5' primer and a J-beta primer mix that a second PCR of roughly 7 to 12 cycles was run. TCRdb passed the 5' RACE reads through MiXCR, listing each CDR3 protein once. The sample lists 600,000 to 1,000,000 distinct CDR3 sequences, roughly 25% seen once, with under 4.5% in the top ten. The sample was also reused in another study, on T cells of mothers and their children.

The material sequenced was blood. These receptors all come from a boy aged 5-17 years in good health.

This clonotype was seen repeatedly, ten times or more. V and J are TRBV12-3 or TRBV12-4 and TRBJ2-7, with 7 positions matching TRBD1. The V gene end was trimmed by 1 base and the J gene end by 3 bases; junction bases not matched to a gene: 12. This CDR3 has 17 residues. The CDR3 sequence is CASSLVIQGNKIYEQYF. The DNA for the CDR3 is TGTGCCAGCAGTTTAGTAATACAGGGGAATAAAATCTACGAGCAGTACTTC.

This clonotype was observed a handful of times. The rearrangement joins TRBV3-1 to TRBJ2-3; 8 nucleotides match TRBD1. The trim removed 4 bases at V and 0 bases at J, leaving 3 bases unmatched. Per germline, CDR1 LGHDT and CDR2 YNNKEL (reference sequence). The CDR3 sequence is 15 residues long. DNA of the CDR3: TGTGCCAGCAGCCCGCGGGACAGGAGCACAGATACGCAGTATTTT. Translation gives CASSPRDRSTDTQYF.

The V gene is TRBV6-6, the J gene TRBJ1-6, with D possibly being TRBD1 (6 bases). The CDR3 runs 15 residues. Germline V lookup: CDR1 MNHNY, CDR2 SVGAGI (reference sequence). The V gene lost 2 bases and the J gene lost 6 bases, with 11 bases spanning the gap. The CDR3 protein is CASSYQRQVNSPLHF. The CDR3 region has the DNA TGTGCCAGCAGTTACCAACGACAGGTTAATTCACCCCTCCACTTT.

This rearrangement joins TRBV10-3 to TRBJ2-7; D possibly matches TRBD1 or TRBD2 (5 bases each). V shed 0 bases and J shed 5 bases, with 17 bases lying between them. Germline V gene sequence: CDR1 ENHRY, CDR2 SYGVKD. There are 16 residues in the CDR3. The CDR3 reads CAISESGVLGVDEQYF. The CDR3 DNA sequence: TGTGCCATCAGTGAGTCGGGGGTTCTGGGGGTCGACGAGCAGTACTTC.

The sample holds a few counts of this clonotype. This chain joins TRBV6-8 and TRBJ2-3, with TRBD2 matching over 12 bases. V shed 5 bases, J shed 3 bases, and the junction held 3 bases outside the gene matches. The CDR3 covers 15 residues. Per the germline V gene, CDR1 is MNHGY and CDR2 is SAAAGT. Written as DNA, the CDR3 is TGTGCCAGCAGTCAGACTAGCGGGAGAACAGATACGCAGTATTTT. It translates to CASSQTSGRTDTQYF.

The rearrangement joins TRBV7-2 to TRBJ2-5; 9 bases map to TRBD1. Judging by the DNA end, TRBJ2-7 fits better; the J call may be wrong. The CDR3 spans 13 residues. The germline V gene has CDR1 SGHTA and CDR2 FQGNSA. The CDR3 sequence is CASTGQGRDEQYF. The CDR3 region has the DNA TGTGCCAGCACGGGACAGGGAAGAGACGAGCAGTACTTC.

V is TRBV20-1 and J is TRBJ1-1; tentatively, D is TRBD1 (6 bases). The germline V gene encodes CDR1 DFQATT and CDR2 SNEGSKA (reference sequence). This CDR3 has 13 amino acids. Trimming left V 0 bases short and J 7 bases short, with 12 bases between. CDR3 DNA sequence: TGCAGTGCTAGAGAGGGGGGCAAAAATGAAGCTTTCTTT. It is translated as CSAREGGKNEAFF.

V is TRBV13 and J is TRBJ2-1, with 7 bases aligning to TRBD2. Germline trimming cut 3 bases from V and 10 bases from J; bases unmatched to any gene: 6. The CDR3 covers 13 residues. Germline CDR1 reads PRHDT; CDR2 reads FYEKMQ (reference sequence). The DNA for the CDR3 is TGTGCCAGCAGCTTTTATGGCGGGAGAGAGCAGTTCTTC. The encoded protein is CASSFYGGREQFF.

This clonotype was counted only a few times. The gene calls are TRBV4-3 and TRBJ2-1, with 8 bases fitting TRBD1. The junction had 9 bases not matched to a gene; V was cut back by 4 bases and J by 4 bases. This CDR3 comprises 16 residues. Germline lookup yields CDR1 LGHNA and CDR2 YSLEER. The CDR3 coding sequence is TGCGCCAGCAGCCTATTACCGGGACAGGAGTACAATGAGCAGTTCTTC. The encoded protein is CASSLLPGQEYNEQFF.

This clonotype was recorded many times. This chain joins TRBV5-1 and TRBJ1-5; D is perhaps TRBD1 (5 bases). In germline, CDR1 is SGHRS, CDR2 YFSETQ. There are 14 residues in the CDR3. V dropped 3 bases and J dropped 5 bases, with 12 bases sitting between them. The CDR3 region has the DNA TGCGCCAGCAGCTATTCGCAAGGGGATCAGCCCCAGCATTTT. Its translation is CASSYSQGDQPQHF.

The V call is TRBV28, the J call TRBJ2-1; D gene unclear. The V gene lost 5 bases and the J gene lost 8 bases, with 10 bases spanning the gap. Germline values: CDR1 MDHEN, CDR2 SYDVKM. The CDR3 covers 12 residues. The CDR3 spells CASSPVWDEQFF. The CDR3 bases are TGTGCCAGCAGTCCCGTCTGGGATGAGCAGTTCTTC.

The chain carries TRBV29-1 and TRBJ1-4; D is unclear. Germline assignment: CDR1 SQVTM and CDR2 ANQGSEA. The V and J ends lost 4 bases and 5 bases respectively, with 8 bases between them. The CDR3 totals 12 residues. The CDR3 loop reads CSVGVGNEKLFF. The CDR3 DNA follows: TGCAGCGTTGGGGTTGGCAATGAAAAACTGTTTTTT. Complete variable domain (other parts from reference TRBV29-1 and TRBJ1-4): SAVISQKPSRDICQRGTSLTIQCQVDSQVTMMFWYRQQPGQSLTLIATANQGSEATYESGFVIDKFPISRPNLTFSTLTVSNMSPEDSSIYLCSVGVGNEKLFFGSGTQLSVL.

The V call is TRBV18, the J call TRBJ1-1, with D perhaps TRBD1 (5 bases). CDR3 length equals 19 residues. Between the trimmed V and J ends, which lost 3 bases and 3 bases, there was a span of 26 bases. Germline V lookup: CDR1 KGHSH, CDR2 LQKENI. The CDR3 spells CASSPSGGGLMSLDTEAFF. As DNA, the CDR3 is TGTGCCAGCTCACCGAGTGGGGGGGGATTGATGTCGTTGGACACTGAAGCTTTCTTT.

This clonotype was observed a handful of times. The chain combines TRBV6-6 with TRBJ2-7, with unresolved D. The V gene's germline CDR1 is MNHNY and CDR2 SVGAGI (reference sequence). This CDR3 spans 11 amino acids. Between the trimmed V and J ends, which lost 10 bases and 5 bases, there was a span of 12 bases. CDR3 amino acids: CATTRRDEQYF. CDR3 nucleotide sequence: TGTGCCACCACACGTAGGGACGAGCAGTACTTC.

The V and J genes are TRBV11-2 and TRBJ1-6; the D is unclear. This CDR3 spans 15 amino acids. V lost 3 bases and J 6 bases, leaving 12 bases between the germline ends. The germline gives CDR1 SGHAT, CDR2 FQNNGV. CDR3 sequence reads: CASSFQAPTNSPLHF. In DNA form, the CDR3 reads TGTGCCAGCAGCTTCCAGGCGCCAACTAATTCACCCCTCCACTTT. The full variable domain, in which reference TRBV11-2 and TRBJ1-6 provide the parts outside the CDR3, is EAGVAQSPRYKIIEKRQSVAFWCNPISGHATLYWYQQILGQGPKLLIQFQNNGVVDDSQLPKDRFSAERLKGVDSTLKIQPAKLEDSAVYLCASSFQAPTNSPLHFGNGTRLTVT.